This T cell receptor beta chain was obtained from a study of cytomegalovirus exposure and HLA in healthy donors. Overall study findings and caveats: In a later analysis, CMV-associated beta chains were mostly HLA-associated, it appeared. The study put 160 or so TCR beta chains on its list as cytomegalovirus-associated.

PCR employed 60 Vbeta and 13 Jbeta primers. Using immunoSEQ multiplex PCR, the repertoire was profiled, and TCRdb retains in-frame clones only, with some absent. The profile covers some 200,000 clones, with approximately 82% appearing a single time and 0.5% to 0.7% taken by the ten largest. V lost 0 bases and J lost 5, with 5 bases in between. The CDR3 runs to 13 residues. Per the germline V gene, CDR1 is SGDLS and CDR2 is YYNGEE. As to this clone: Antigen specificity is unknown.

This clonotype was sampled from a middle-aged woman in good health and CMV-seronegative. This sequence joins TRBV9 and TRBJ2-2; D unclear. Sequencing was done on a sample of PBMCs. As DNA, the CDR3 is TGTGCCAGCAGCGTAGCCCAGACCGGGGAGCTGTTTTTT. Translating gives CASSVAQTGELFF.